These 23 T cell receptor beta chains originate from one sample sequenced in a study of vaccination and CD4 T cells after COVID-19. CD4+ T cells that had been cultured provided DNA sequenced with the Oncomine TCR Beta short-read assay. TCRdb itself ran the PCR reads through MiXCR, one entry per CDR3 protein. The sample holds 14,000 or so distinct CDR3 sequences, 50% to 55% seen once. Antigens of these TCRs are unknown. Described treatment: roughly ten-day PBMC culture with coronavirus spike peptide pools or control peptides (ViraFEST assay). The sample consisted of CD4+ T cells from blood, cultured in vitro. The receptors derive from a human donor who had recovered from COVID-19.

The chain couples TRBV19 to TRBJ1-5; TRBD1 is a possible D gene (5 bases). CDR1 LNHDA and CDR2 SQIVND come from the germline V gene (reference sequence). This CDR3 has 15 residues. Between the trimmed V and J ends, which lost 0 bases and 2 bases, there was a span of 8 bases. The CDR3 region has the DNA TGTGCCAGTAGTATAGACAGGGCCGGCAATCAGCCCCAGCATTTT. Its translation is CASSIDRAGNQPQHF.

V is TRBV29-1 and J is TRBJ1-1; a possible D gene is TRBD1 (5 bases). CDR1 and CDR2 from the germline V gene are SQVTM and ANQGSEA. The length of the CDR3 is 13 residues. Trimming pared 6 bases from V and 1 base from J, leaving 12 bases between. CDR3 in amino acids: CSVEGPRNTEAFF. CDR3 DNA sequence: TGCAGCGTGGAGGGGCCGAGGAACACTGAAGCTTTCTTT.

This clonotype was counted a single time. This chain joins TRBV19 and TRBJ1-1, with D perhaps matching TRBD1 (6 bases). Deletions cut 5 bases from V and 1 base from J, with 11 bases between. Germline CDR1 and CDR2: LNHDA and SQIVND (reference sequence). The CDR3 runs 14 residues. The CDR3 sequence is CASSEQGWNTEAFF. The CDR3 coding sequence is TGTGCCAGTAGTGAACAGGGCTGGAACACTGAAGCTTTCTTT.

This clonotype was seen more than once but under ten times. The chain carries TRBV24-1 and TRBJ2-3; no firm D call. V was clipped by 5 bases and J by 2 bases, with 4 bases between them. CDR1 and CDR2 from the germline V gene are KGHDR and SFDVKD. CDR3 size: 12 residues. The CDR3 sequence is CATSGTTDTQYF. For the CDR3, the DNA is TGTGCCACCAGTGGGACCACAGATACGCAGTATTTT.

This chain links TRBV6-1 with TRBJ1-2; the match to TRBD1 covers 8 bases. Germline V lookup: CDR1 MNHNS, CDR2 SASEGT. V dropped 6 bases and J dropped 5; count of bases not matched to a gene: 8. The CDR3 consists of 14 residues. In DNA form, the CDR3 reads TGTGCCAGCAGCCCTCAGGGGGCTGGGTATGGCTACACCTTC. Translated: CASSPQGAGYGYTF.

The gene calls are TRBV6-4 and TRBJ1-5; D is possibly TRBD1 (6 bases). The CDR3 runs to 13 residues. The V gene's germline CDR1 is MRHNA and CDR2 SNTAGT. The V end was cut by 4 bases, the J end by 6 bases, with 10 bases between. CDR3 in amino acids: CASSVGGFQPQHF. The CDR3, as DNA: TGTGCCAGCAGTGTAGGGGGGTTTCAGCCCCAGCATTTT.

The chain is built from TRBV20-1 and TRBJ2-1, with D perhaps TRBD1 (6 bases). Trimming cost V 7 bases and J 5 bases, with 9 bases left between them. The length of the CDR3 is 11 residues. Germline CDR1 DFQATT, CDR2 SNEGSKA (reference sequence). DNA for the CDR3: TGCAGTGGTCAGGGGAACAATGAGCAGTTCTTC. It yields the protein CSGQGNNEQFF.

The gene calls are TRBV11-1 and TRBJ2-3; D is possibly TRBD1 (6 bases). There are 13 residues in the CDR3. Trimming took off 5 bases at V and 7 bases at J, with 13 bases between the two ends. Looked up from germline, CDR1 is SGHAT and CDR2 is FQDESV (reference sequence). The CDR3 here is CASSPRDTYTQYF. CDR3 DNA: TGTGCCAGCAGCCCCCGGGACACCTATACGCAGTATTTT.

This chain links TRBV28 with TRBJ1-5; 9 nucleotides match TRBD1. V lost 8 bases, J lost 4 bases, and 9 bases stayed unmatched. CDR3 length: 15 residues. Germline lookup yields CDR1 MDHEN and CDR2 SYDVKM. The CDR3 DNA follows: TGTGCCAGCGGCGAGCGGACAGGGGCAAATCAGCCCCAGCATTTT. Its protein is CASGERTGANQPQHF.

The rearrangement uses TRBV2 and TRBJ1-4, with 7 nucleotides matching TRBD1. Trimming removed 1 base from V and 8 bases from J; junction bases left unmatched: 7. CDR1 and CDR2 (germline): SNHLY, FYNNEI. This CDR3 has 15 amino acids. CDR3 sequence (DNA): TGTGCCAGCAGTGAAGAGACAGGGATTGGCGAAAAACTGTTTTTT. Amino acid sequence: CASSEETGIGEKLFF.

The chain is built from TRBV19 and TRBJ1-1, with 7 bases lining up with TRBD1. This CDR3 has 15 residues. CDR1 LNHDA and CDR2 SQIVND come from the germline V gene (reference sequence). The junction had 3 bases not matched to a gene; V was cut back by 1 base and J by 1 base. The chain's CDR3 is CASSIGRTGNTEAFF. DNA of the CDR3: TGTGCCAGTAGTATAGGCAGGACAGGGAACACTGAAGCTTTCTTT.

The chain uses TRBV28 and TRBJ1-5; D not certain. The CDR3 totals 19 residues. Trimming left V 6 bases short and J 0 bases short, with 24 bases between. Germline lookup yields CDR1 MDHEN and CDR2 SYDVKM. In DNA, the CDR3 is TGTGCCAGCAGGGGGTTTAGTGGATCTGATCTCTATAGCAATCAGCCCCAGCATTTT. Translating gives CASRGFSGSDLYSNQPQHF.

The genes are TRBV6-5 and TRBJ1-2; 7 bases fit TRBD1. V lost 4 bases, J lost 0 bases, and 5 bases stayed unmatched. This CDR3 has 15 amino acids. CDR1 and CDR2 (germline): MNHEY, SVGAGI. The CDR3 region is CASSSRDRANYGYTF. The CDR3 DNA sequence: TGTGCCAGCAGTTCCCGGGACAGAGCTAACTATGGCTACACCTTC.

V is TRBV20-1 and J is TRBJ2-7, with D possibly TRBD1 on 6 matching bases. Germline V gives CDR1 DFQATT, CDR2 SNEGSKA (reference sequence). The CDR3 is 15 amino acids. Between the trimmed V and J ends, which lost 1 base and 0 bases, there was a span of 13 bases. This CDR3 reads CSARVIGTLSYEQYF. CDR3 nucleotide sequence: TGCAGTGCTAGAGTTATAGGGACACTCTCCTACGAGCAGTACTTC.

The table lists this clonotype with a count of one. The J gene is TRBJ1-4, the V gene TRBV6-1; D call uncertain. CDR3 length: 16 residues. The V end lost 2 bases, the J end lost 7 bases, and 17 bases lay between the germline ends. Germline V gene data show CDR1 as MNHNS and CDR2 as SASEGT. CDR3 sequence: CASSELGGRGFEKLFF. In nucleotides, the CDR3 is TGTGCCAGCAGTGAACTAGGAGGGAGAGGTTTTGAAAAACTGTTTTTT.

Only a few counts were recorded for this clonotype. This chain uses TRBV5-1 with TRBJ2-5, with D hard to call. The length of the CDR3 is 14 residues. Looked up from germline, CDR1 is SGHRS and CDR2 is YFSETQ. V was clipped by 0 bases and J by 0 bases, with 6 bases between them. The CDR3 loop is CASSLGANQETQYF. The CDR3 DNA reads TGCGCCAGCAGCTTGGGCGCTAACCAAGAGACCCAGTACTTC.

The CDR3 DNA sequence: TGTGCCAGCAGTCGGATGGTGGGACAGGCCTACGAGCAGTACTTC. Protein: CASSRMVGQAYEQYF. This chain uses TRBV5-4 with TRBJ2-7, with 8 bases matching TRBD1. This CDR3 region has 15 residues. Unmatched junction bases numbered 9, after V lost 5 bases and J lost 2 bases. Looked up from germline, CDR1 is SGHNT and CDR2 is YYREEE (reference sequence).

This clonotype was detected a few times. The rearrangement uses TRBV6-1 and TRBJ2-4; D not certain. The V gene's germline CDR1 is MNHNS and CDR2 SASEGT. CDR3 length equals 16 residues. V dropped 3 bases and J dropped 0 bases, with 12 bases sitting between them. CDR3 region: CASSEEGGIAKNIQYF. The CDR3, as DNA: TGTGCCAGCAGTGAGGAAGGTGGTATAGCCAAAAACATTCAGTACTTC.

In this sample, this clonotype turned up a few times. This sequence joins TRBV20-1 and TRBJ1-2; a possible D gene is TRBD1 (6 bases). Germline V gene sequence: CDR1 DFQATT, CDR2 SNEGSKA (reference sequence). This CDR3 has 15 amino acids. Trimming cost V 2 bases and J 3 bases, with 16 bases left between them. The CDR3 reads CSARPPWGADYGYTF. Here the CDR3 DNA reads TGCAGTGCTAGACCCCCCTGGGGGGCGGACTATGGCTACACCTTC.

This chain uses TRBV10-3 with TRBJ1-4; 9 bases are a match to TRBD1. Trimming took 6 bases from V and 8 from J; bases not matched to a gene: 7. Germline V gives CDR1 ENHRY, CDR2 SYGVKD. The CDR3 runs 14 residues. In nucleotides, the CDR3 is TGTGCCATCAGCCCGGGACAGGGTGTCGAAAAACTGTTTTTT. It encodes CAISPGQGVEKLFF.

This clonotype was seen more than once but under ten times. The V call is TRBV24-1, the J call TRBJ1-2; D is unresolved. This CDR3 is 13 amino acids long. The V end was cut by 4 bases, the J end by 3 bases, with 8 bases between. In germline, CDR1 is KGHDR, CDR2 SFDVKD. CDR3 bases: TGTGCCACCAGTGAGGCGGGAGACTATGGCTACACCTTC. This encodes CATSEAGDYGYTF.

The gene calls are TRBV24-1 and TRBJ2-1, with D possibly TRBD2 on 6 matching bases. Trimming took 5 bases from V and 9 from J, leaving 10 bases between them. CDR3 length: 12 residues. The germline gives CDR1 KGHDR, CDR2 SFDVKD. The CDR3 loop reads CATSGLGGEQFF. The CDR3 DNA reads TGTGCCACCAGTGGGTTGGGGGGTGAGCAGTTCTTC.

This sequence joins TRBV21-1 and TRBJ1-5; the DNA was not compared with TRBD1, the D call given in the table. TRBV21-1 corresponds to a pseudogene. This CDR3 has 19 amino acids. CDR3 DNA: TGTGCCAGCAGCAAAGCGCCGAGACAGGGCGTTTTAAGCAATCAGCCCCAGCATTTT. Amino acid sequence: CASSKAPRQGVLSNQPQHF.